Sequencing of this T cell receptor (beta chain) was carried out in a study of spatial heterogeneity in lung cancer. General study findings and limits: Resection blood, more than follow-up blood, showed ubiquitous expanded tumor TCRs.

MiXCR, run by TCRdb on the 5' RACE reads, gives a single entry per CDR3 protein. The sample contains around 45,000 distinct CDR3 sequences, 20% to 25% of which appear only once. This clonotype was detected ten times or more. Its antigen is currently unknown. The germline V gene encodes CDR1 LGHNT and CDR2 FRNRAP. After removal of 9 bases from V and 2 bases from J, the junction contained 10 bases not matched to a gene. CDR3 length: 15 residues. Indicated time point: blood at routine non-recurrence follow-up after resection. The specimen comprised PBMCs, sampled at follow-up. The genes are TRBV12-5 and TRBJ2-3; 8 nucleotides match TRBD2. This clonotype was sampled from a female donor with early-stage non-small cell lung cancer. DNA for the CDR3: TGTGCTAGCTCCGATGGACTAGCTTTCACAGATACGCAGTATTTT. Translated, it gives CASSDGLAFTDTQYF.